This T cell receptor (beta chain) comes out of a study of blood T cell repertoires in COVID-19. Authors' processing steps: The authors estimated nucleated cell counts from reference gene primer amplification. Assay: immunoSEQ multiplex PCR; the TCRdb copy retains only in-frame clones and omits some. V, J and clone size reflect that table, while D and trimming were determined from the DNA. The table lists about 58,000 clones, 80% to 90% of them singletons. The CDR3 covers 14 residues. Germline loops: CDR1 SGHTA, CDR2 FQGNSA. V was clipped by 5 bases and J by 5 bases; unmatched bases: 6. The sample was peripheral blood. This receptor was identified in a man between 60 and 75 years old with acute or convalescent COVID-19. The V call is TRBV7-2, the J call TRBJ2-7, with 10 bases aligning to TRBD2. Written as DNA, the CDR3 is TGTGCCAGCAGCCAATCTAGCGGGAGAGACGAGCAGTACTTC. Translation gives CASSQSSGRDEQYF.